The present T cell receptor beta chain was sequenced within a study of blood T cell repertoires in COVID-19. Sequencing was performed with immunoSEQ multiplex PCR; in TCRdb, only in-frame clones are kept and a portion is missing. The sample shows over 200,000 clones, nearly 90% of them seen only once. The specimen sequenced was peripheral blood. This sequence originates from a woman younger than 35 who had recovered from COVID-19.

CDR3 in amino acids: CASSFNRGARGYTF. As DNA, the CDR3 is TGTGCCAGCAGTTTCAATCGGGGGGCGCGCGGCTACACCTTC. The chain joins TRBV6-5 to TRBJ1-2; the D gene is possibly TRBD1 (6 bases). V shed 4 bases and J shed 8 bases, with 17 bases lying between them. The CDR3 sequence is 14 residues long. CDR1 and CDR2 from the germline V gene are MNHEY and SVGAGI.